This T cell receptor beta chain was documented in a study of vaccination effects on CD4 cells after COVID-19. Broader study findings: The authors studied few convalescent patients and collected no early post-infection timepoints. Marked clonal contraction of both clone types appeared late after vaccination. Healthy vaccinees showed cross-reactivity with common cold coronaviruses in only 1 of 255 vaccine-induced clones.

On this clone: Antigen unknown.

Following 10 days of culture, CD4+ T cells were isolated. The vaccine recipients had no prior SARS-CoV-2 infection, with negative nucleocapsid antibodies. Sequencing was performed with immunoSEQ multiplex PCR; in TCRdb, only in-frame clones are kept and a portion is missing. The data contain 70,000 or so clones, approximately 80% of them singletons. Sequenced here: CD4+ T cells from PBMCs cultured without peptide, sampled before COVID-19 vaccination. This receptor was taken from a human donor who received a COVID-19 vaccine.

The DNA of the CDR3 is TGTGCTAGTGGCCTGGTACTGGGACAGTACACCGGGGAGCTGTTTTTT. Amino acids: CASGLVLGQYTGELFF. The chain has TRBV12-5 and TRBJ2-2, with TRBD1 matching 7 bases. Germline CDR1 reads LGHNT; CDR2 reads FRNRAP. V lost 6 bases to trimming and J lost 3 bases; unmatched junction nucleotides: 10. The CDR3 runs 16 residues.